Shown below are 15 T cell receptor beta chains from a single sample sequenced in a study of T-cell reconstitution after alpha-beta-depleted transplantation in children. A TCRbeta library incorporating unique molecular identifiers was prepared. Each CDR3 protein is one row after TCRdb ran MiXCR on the PCR reads. The sample holds roughly 98,000 distinct CDR3 sequences, less than 20% seen once. This sample comprised PBMCs, mostly from graft donor cells, obtained 180 days after TCRalphabeta/CD19-depleted stem cell transplant. Source of these receptors: a male patient aged 2 to 10 who had a stem cell transplant for acute lymphoblastic leukemia, so the T cells may come from the graft donor.

There are a few counts of this clonotype. J is TRBJ1-2 and V is TRBV28; D call uncertain. V was pared by 7 bases and J by 3 bases, with 9 bases between. The germline CDR1 and CDR2 sequences are MDHEN and SYDVKM. The CDR3 covers 12 residues. The DNA for the CDR3 is TGTGCCAGCAAGCCCGGATACTATGGCTACACCTTC. Its translation is CASKPGYYGYTF.

This chain links TRBV7-2 with TRBJ2-3, with D tentatively TRBD1 or TRBD2 (7 bases each). The CDR3 contains 15 residues. CDR1 and CDR2 from the germline V gene are SGHTA and FQGNSA. V was trimmed by 4 bases and J by 6 bases, leaving 17 bases between them. For the CDR3, the DNA is TGTGCCAGCAGCTCCCCAGGGGGGGGCCCGGATACGCAGTATTTT. Protein sequence: CASSSPGGGPDTQYF.

V usage is TRBV7-6 and J usage is TRBJ1-2; 9 nucleotides agree with TRBD1. This CDR3 region has 15 residues. Germline CDR1 reads SGHVS; CDR2 reads FNYEAQ. V gave up 2 bases and J gave up 6 bases; unmatched junction bases: 7. The CDR3 coding sequence is TGTGCCAGCAGCTTAACGGACAGGGGCGCAAATGGCTACACCTTC. As protein: CASSLTDRGANGYTF.

This clonotype has just a few counts. The chain employs TRBV5-1 and TRBJ2-5; 7 positions agree with TRBD1. The CDR3 consists of 14 residues. V lost 6 bases and J lost 2; bases outside the gene matches: 7. Germline-derived CDR1 and CDR2 are SGHRS and YFSETQ. The CDR3 coding sequence is TGCGCCAGCACCAGGGACAGCCGTCAAGAGACCCAGTACTTC. Protein: CASTRDSRQETQYF.

This clonotype was seen only a few times. The V call is TRBV7-2, the J call TRBJ2-7, with D hard to call. V was pared by 2 bases and J by 4 bases, with 12 bases between. The CDR3 has 14 residues. Germline values: CDR1 SGHTA, CDR2 FQGNSA. The CDR3 spells CASSLYPGRYEQYF. The CDR3 DNA sequence: TGTGCCAGCAGCTTATATCCCGGACGGTACGAGCAGTACTTC.

The chain employs TRBV27 and TRBJ1-2; D gene ambiguous. Germline V gene data show CDR1 as MNHEY and CDR2 as SMNVEV (reference sequence). Trimming shortened V by 6 bases and J by 5 bases, and 13 bases separated the two germline ends. This CDR3 spans 13 amino acids. The CDR3 reads CASSPTQKYGYTF. Here the CDR3 DNA reads TGTGCCAGCAGCCCTACACAGAAATATGGCTACACCTTC.

This clonotype was picked up many times. The rearrangement joins TRBV7-2 to TRBJ1-1, with 9 nucleotides matching TRBD1. The V and J ends lost 4 bases and 4 bases, in that order; junction bases with no gene match: 7. This CDR3 comprises 15 residues. Germline V gene sequence: CDR1 SGHTA, CDR2 FQGNSA. The CDR3 is CASSWGQGLGTEAFF. CDR3 bases: TGTGCCAGCAGCTGGGGACAGGGATTGGGCACTGAAGCTTTCTTT.

A few counts support this clonotype. This chain joins TRBV12-3 or TRBV12-4 and TRBJ2-3; D gene unclear. The length of the CDR3 is 14 residues. V gave up 2 bases and J gave up 6 bases, with 12 bases separating them. The DNA of the CDR3 is TGTGCCAGCAGTTTACCCCAAAAAACGGATACGCAGTATTTT. Encoded protein: CASSLPQKTDTQYF.

This clonotype appeared a few times. The J gene is TRBJ2-1, the V gene TRBV5-1, with D maybe TRBD2 (6 bases). The CDR3 runs 13 residues. Trimming left V 0 bases short and J 9 bases short, with 10 bases between. Germline V gives CDR1 SGHRS, CDR2 YFSETQ. The CDR3 protein is CASSLAGGIEQFF. The CDR3 region has the DNA TGCGCCAGCAGCTTGGCCGGGGGAATTGAGCAGTTCTTC.

This clonotype was seen a handful of times. V usage is TRBV7-7 and J usage is TRBJ2-2; possibly TRBD1 for D (6 bases). Germline V gives CDR1 SSHAT, CDR2 FNYEAQ (reference sequence). V dropped 3 bases and J dropped 4 bases, with 9 bases sitting between them. The CDR3 has 14 residues. For the CDR3, the DNA is TGTGCCAGCAGCTTGGGACACCTCACCGGGGAGCTGTTTTTT. It codes for CASSLGHLTGELFF.

This clonotype has more than one count but fewer than ten. The genes are TRBV29-1 and TRBJ1-1; weak D call: TRBD1 (6 bases). Trimming left V 6 bases short and J 1 base short, with 15 bases between. The germline CDR1 and CDR2 sequences are SQVTM and ANQGSEA. This CDR3 has 14 amino acids. CDR3 residues: CSVGRARGNTEAFF. The DNA of the CDR3 is TGCAGCGTGGGGCGGGCCAGGGGGAACACTGAAGCTTTCTTT.

The chain couples TRBV5-1 to TRBJ2-1; 8 bases are a match to TRBD2. Germline values: CDR1 SGHRS, CDR2 YFSETQ. The junction had 15 bases not matched to a gene; V was cut back by 0 bases and J by 7 bases. This CDR3 comprises 18 residues. The CDR3 DNA reads TGCGCCAGCAGCTTGGATTCCGTTCTCGGGGGGGCCTCGAATGAGCAGTTCTTC. Translation: CASSLDSVLGGASNEQFF.

This clonotype was picked up many times. V and J are TRBV5-1 and TRBJ1-4, with no clear D. CDR1 is SGHRS, CDR2 YFSETQ, per germline. Trimming took 0 bases from V and 7 from J, leaving 7 bases between them. CDR3 length: 13 amino acids. CDR3: CASSLEGTEKLFF. The DNA for the CDR3 is TGCGCCAGCAGCTTGGAAGGAACTGAAAAACTGTTTTTT.

This clonotype was recorded a few times. The V and J genes are TRBV18 and TRBJ2-5; 8 nucleotides agree with TRBD1. J lost 2 bases, V lost 6 bases, and 5 bases had no gene match. This CDR3 has 14 residues. The germline V gene encodes CDR1 KGHSH and CDR2 LQKENI. This chain's CDR3 is CASSDRDGQETQYF. The CDR3 DNA is TGTGCCAGCTCGGACAGGGACGGTCAAGAGACCCAGTACTTC.

In its sample, this clonotype was seen a few times. This chain links TRBV12-3 or TRBV12-4 with TRBJ1-6; D uncertain. The germline V and J ends were trimmed by 1 base and 7 bases, with 8 bases remaining between them. The CDR3 is made up of 14 amino acids. The CDR3 loop reads CASSLEVENSPLHF. DNA of the CDR3: TGTGCCAGCAGTTTAGAGGTAGAGAATTCACCCCTCCACTTT.